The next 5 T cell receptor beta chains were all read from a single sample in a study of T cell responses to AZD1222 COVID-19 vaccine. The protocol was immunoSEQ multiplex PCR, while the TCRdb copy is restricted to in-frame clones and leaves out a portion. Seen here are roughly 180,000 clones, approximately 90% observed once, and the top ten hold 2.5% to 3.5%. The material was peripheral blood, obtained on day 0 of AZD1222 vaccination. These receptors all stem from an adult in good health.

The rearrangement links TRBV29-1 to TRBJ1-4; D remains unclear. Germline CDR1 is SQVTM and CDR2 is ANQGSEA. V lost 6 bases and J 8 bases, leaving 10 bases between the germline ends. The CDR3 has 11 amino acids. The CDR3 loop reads CSVAVGEKLFF. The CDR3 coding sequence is TGCAGCGTCGCGGTAGGGGAAAAACTGTTTTTT. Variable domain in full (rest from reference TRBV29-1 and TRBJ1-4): SAVISQKPSRDICQRGTSLTIQCQVDSQVTMMFWYRQQPGQSLTLIATANQGSEATYESGFVIDKFPISRPNLTFSTLTVSNMSPEDSSIYLCSVAVGEKLFFGSGTQLSVL.

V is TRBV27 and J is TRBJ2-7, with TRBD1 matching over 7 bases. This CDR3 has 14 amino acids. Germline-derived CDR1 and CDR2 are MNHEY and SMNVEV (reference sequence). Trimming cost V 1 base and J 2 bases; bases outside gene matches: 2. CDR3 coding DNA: TGTGCCAGCAGTTTATACAGGGGAGCCTACGAGCAGTACTTC. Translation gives CASSLYRGAYEQYF.

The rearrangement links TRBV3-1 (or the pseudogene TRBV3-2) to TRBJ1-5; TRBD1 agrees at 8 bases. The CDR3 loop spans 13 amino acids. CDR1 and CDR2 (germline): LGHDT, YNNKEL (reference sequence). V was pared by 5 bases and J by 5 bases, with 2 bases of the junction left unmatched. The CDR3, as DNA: TGTGCCAGCAGCGGGACAGGCGATCAGCCCCAGCATTTT. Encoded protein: CASSGTGDQPQHF.

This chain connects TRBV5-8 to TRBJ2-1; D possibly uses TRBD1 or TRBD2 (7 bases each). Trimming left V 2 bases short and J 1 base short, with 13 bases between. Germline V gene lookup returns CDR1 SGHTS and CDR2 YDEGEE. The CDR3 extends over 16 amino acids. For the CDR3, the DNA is TGTGCCAGCAGCTTCCGACAGGGAGGGTCCTACAATGAGCAGTTCTTC. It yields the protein CASSFRQGGSYNEQFF. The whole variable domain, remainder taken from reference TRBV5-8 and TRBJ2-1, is EAGVTQSPTHLIKTRGQQATLRCSPISGHTSVYWYQQALGLGLQFLLWYDEGEERNRGNFPPRFSGRQFPNYSSELNVNALELEDSALYLCASSFRQGGSYNEQFFGPGTRLTVL.

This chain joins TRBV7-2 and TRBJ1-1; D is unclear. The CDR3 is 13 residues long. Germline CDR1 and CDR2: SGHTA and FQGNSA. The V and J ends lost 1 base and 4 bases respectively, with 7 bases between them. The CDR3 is CASSLVEPTEAFF. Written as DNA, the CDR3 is TGTGCCAGCAGCTTAGTAGAACCCACTGAAGCTTTCTTT.